This TCR beta chain was profiled in a study of blood T cell repertoires in COVID-19. Across the study: The United States, Italy and Spain supplied acute and convalescent COVID-19 samples. T cells, B-cell-depleted T cells, or PBMCs provided the cDNA or gDNA that served as material.

This CDR3 has 16 amino acids. Deletions cut 7 bases from V and 0 bases from J, with 16 bases between. Germline CDR1 LNHDA, CDR2 SQIVND (reference sequence). Repertoires were generated with immunoSEQ multiplex PCR, while TCRdb's copy carries only in-frame clones and drops some. The sample contains about 250,000 clones, 85% to 90% of which appear only once. Sample: peripheral blood. The TCR was taken from a man between 25 and 39 years old with acute or convalescent COVID-19. The V gene is TRBV19, the J gene TRBJ2-1, with a weak D call TRBD1 (5 bases). As DNA, the CDR3 is TGTGCCAGTACCCCAAGGGGTCCGAGCTCCTACAATGAGCAGTTCTTC. It translates to CASTPRGPSSYNEQFF.